This T cell receptor (beta chain) is drawn from a study of OX40 agonist ivuxolimab in advanced cancers. Here immunoSEQ multiplex PCR was the method, and the copy in TCRdb shows in-frame clones only, minus some. Of tens of thousands of clones listed, more than 75% are singletons. The trim removed 3 bases at V and 2 bases at J, leaving 10 bases unmatched. Germline assignment: CDR1 SGDLS and CDR2 YYNGEE. The CDR3 is 17 residues long. The chain employs TRBV9 and TRBJ2-1, with 8 bases aligning to TRBD2. This TCR derives from an adult with an advanced solid tumor such as melanoma, head and neck, liver or kidney cancer. The sequences come from CD4+ or CD8+ T cells sorted from blood, collected in a trial of the OX40 agonist ivuxolimab. CDR3 residues: CASSARPGTSTYNEQFF. The CDR3 bases are TGTGCCAGCAGCGCCAGACCCGGGACTAGTACCTACAATGAGCAGTTCTTC.